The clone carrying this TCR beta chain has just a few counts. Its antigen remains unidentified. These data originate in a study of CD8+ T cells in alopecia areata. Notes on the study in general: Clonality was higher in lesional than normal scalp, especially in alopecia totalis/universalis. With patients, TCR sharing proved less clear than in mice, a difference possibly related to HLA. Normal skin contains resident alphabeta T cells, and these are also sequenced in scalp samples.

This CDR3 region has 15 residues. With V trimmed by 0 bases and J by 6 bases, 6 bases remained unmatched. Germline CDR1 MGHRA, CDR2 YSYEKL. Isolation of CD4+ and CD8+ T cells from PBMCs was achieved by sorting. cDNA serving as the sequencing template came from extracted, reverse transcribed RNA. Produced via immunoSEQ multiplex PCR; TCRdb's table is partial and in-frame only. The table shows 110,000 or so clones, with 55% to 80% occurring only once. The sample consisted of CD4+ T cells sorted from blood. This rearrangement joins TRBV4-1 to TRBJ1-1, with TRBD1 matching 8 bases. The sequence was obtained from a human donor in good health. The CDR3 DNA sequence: TGCGCCAGCAGCCAAGATCAGACAGGGGTATCTGAAGCTTTCTTT. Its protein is CASSQDQTGVSEAFF.